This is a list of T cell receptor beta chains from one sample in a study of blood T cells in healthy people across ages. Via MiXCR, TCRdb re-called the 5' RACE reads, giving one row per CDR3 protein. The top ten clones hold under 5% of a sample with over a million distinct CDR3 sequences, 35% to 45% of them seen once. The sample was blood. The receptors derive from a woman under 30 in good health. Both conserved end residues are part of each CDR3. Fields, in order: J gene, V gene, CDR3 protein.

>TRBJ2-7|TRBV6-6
CASSFSGQGSHEQYF
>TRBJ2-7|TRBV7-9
CTSSFDGSEQYF
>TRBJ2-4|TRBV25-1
CASSEVGPDNLAKNIQYF
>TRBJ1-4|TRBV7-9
CASSLRGNLFF
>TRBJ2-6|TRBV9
CASSAPPGSGANVLTF
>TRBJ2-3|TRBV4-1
CASSQDRFGGPADTQYF
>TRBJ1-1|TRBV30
CAWNTGGEAFF
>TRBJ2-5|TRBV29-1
CSVEGVKRETQYF
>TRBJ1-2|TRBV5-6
CASSLDGANGYGYTF
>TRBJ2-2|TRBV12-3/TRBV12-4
CASSFSLPVEGTGELFF
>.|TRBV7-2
CASLDGRVSETQYF
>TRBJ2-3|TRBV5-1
CASSPGTRQATQYF
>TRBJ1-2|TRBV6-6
CASSLSGSDNYGYTF
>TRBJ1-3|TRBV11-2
CASSLRGFPGNTIYF
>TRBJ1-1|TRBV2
CASGHNNRPEAFF
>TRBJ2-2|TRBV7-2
CASSLFAVDTGELFF
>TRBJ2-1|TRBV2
CASSSGGFSGLLGNEQFF
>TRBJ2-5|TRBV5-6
CASSSNMETQYF
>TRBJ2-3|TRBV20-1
CSARSGSGDTQYF
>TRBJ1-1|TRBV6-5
CASMGRGAGDTEAFF
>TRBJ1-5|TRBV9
CASSGGYSNQPQHF
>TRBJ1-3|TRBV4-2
CASSLRGRNTIYF
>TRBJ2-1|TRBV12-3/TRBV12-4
CASSSTSNEQFF
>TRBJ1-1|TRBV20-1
CSARDQPGTEAFF
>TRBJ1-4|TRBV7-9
CASSTGQGDEKLFF
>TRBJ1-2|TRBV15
CATSRDQDSYTF
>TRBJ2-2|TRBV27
CASCTGPGELFF
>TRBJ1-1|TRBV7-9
CASSLLTGLNTEAFF
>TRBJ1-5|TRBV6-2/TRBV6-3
CASSRYYDSNQPQHF
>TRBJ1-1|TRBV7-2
CASRWTVNTEAFF
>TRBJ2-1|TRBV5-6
CASSLFLGLVAYNEQFF
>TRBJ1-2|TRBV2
CASMGAAGYGYTF
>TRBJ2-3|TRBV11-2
CASSLVLAGPSTDTQYF
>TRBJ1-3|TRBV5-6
CASSLQGGGPGDTIYF
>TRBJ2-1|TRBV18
CASSPPAYAFVDEQFF
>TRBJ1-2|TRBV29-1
CSVPGTGDGYTF
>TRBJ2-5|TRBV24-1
CATSDWGRGLKETQYF
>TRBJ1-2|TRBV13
CASSSPRDRGYGYTF
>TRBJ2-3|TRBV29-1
CSAGRGTDTQYF
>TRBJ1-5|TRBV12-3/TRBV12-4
CASSSFDSYQPQHF
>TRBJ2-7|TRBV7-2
CASSLESVSYEQYF